Described below is a single T cell receptor beta chain sequence and its context. TCRdb used MiXCR to reprocess the PCR reads, holding one entry per CDR3 protein. The sample yields about 32,000 distinct CDR3 sequences, around 50% seen once. Time point in this sample: after preoperative PTX-NDP chemotherapy. Before surgery, patients were given preoperative paclitaxel-nedaplatin chemotherapy. These data belong to a study of esophageal squamous cell carcinoma under preoperative chemotherapy. Per germline, CDR1 LGHNA and CDR2 YNFKEQ. The CDR3 runs to 15 residues. J gave up 6 bases and V 1 base, and 2 bases lay outside the gene matches.

This clonotype was sampled from a human donor with esophageal squamous cell carcinoma. The donor label of this sample is uncertain. Collection of the sample occurred from a patient given preoperative chemotherapy. The chain is built from TRBV4-2 and TRBJ2-2; 10 nucleotides line up with TRBD1. The CDR3 region has the DNA TGTGCCAGCAGCCAAGGGGGACAGGGGCCCGGGGAGCTGTTTTTT. This encodes CASSQGGQGPGELFF.